Listed below are T cell receptor beta chains from one sample, sequenced in a study of cytomegalovirus exposure and HLA in healthy donors. The assay was immunoSEQ multiplex PCR, and TCRdb's table has in-frame clones only and misses some. Listed are about 130,000 clones; around 1.6% falls within the top ten. The sequencing input was PBMCs. The receptor source for this set is a middle-aged woman in good health and CMV-seropositive. The CDR3 runs from the conserved cysteine through the conserved F or W. The D gene is left open where the match is weak.

d_call: -; j_call: TRBJ2-2; v_call: TRBV27; cdr3_aa: CASSPVSPGELFF; cdr3_nt: TGTGCCAGCAGCCCGGTTTCACCCGGGGAGCTGTTTTTT
d_call: -; j_call: TRBJ2-7; v_call: TRBV28; cdr3_aa: CASSLFWRRQYF; cdr3_nt: TGTGCCAGCAGTTTATTTTGGAGGCGGCAGTACTTC
d_call: TRBD1; j_call: TRBJ1-4; v_call: TRBV5-1; cdr3_aa: CASSYGQGSNNEKLFF; cdr3_nt: TGCGCCAGCAGCTATGGACAGGGAAGTAACAATGAAAAACTGTTTTTT
d_call: -; j_call: TRBJ2-1; v_call: TRBV19; cdr3_aa: CASKSGQFYNEQFF; cdr3_nt: TGTGCCAGTAAATCAGGACAGTTTTACAATGAGCAGTTCTTC
d_call: TRBD1; j_call: TRBJ1-2; v_call: TRBV6-6; cdr3_aa: CASSPGTGGEGIGYTF; cdr3_nt: TGTGCCAGCAGTCCCGGGACAGGGGGCGAGGGTATTGGCTACACCTTC
d_call: -; j_call: TRBJ2-5; v_call: TRBV15; cdr3_aa: CATSRDLLGGLQETQYF; cdr3_nt: TGTGCCACCAGCAGAGACCTACTAGGAGGGCTACAAGAGACCCAGTACTTC
d_call: -; j_call: TRBJ2-3; v_call: TRBV29-1; cdr3_aa: CSVGRVGDTQYF; cdr3_nt: TGCAGCGTTGGCAGGGTTGGAGATACGCAGTATTTT
d_call: TRBD2; j_call: TRBJ2-5; v_call: TRBV27; cdr3_aa: CASSSRLAGVRETQYF; cdr3_nt: TGTGCCAGCAGTTCTAGGCTAGCGGGAGTTCGGGAGACCCAGTACTTC
d_call: -; j_call: TRBJ2-2; v_call: TRBV7-2; cdr3_aa: CASSFEVGVGAGELFF; cdr3_nt: TGTGCCAGCAGCTTTGAGGTGGGAGTCGGGGCCGGGGAGCTGTTTTTT
d_call: TRBD1; j_call: TRBJ1-2; v_call: TRBV9; cdr3_aa: CASSVGVGTGVGYGYTF; cdr3_nt: TGTGCCAGCAGCGTAGGAGTGGGGACAGGGGTAGGCTATGGCTACACCTTC
d_call: -; j_call: TRBJ2-6; v_call: TRBV5-6; cdr3_aa: CASSFLSGANVLTF; cdr3_nt: TGTGCCAGCAGCTTTTTATCTGGGGCCAACGTCCTGACTTTC
d_call: -; j_call: TRBJ2-3; v_call: TRBV7-3; cdr3_aa: CASSPEGGVTDTQYF; cdr3_nt: TGTGCCAGCAGCCCCGAGGGGGGGGTGACAGATACGCAGTATTTT
d_call: TRBD2; j_call: TRBJ2-7; v_call: TRBV19; cdr3_aa: CASSFNREVYEQYF; cdr3_nt: TGTGCCAGTAGTTTTAACCGGGAGGTCTACGAGCAGTACTTC
d_call: -; j_call: TRBJ1-1; v_call: TRBV6-5; cdr3_aa: CASTQGDRQAFF; cdr3_nt: TGTGCCAGCACCCAAGGGGATCGTCAAGCTTTCTTT
d_call: -; j_call: TRBJ2-4; v_call: TRBV5-1; cdr3_aa: CASSLVPDIRDIQYF; cdr3_nt: TGCGCCAGCAGCTTGGTCCCGGACATCCGGGACATTCAGTACTTC
d_call: TRBD2; j_call: TRBJ2-7; v_call: TRBV7-3; cdr3_aa: CASSPQAGEFNEQYF; cdr3_nt: TGTGCCAGCAGCCCGCAAGCGGGAGAGTTCAACGAGCAGTACTTC
d_call: TRBD2; j_call: TRBJ2-7; v_call: TRBV5-6; cdr3_aa: CASSVGLAGVFSREQYF; cdr3_nt: TGTGCCAGCAGCGTTGGACTAGCGGGGGTTTTTAGTCGGGAGCAGTACTTC
d_call: -; j_call: TRBJ1-1; v_call: TRBV5-1; cdr3_aa: CASSLVGGDTEAFF; cdr3_nt: TGCGCCAGCAGCTTGGTAGGGGGTGACACTGAAGCTTTCTTT
d_call: -; j_call: TRBJ1-2; v_call: TRBV7-8; cdr3_aa: CASSPGGAPNYGYTF; cdr3_nt: TGTGCCAGCAGCCCCGGAGGGGCTCCTAACTATGGCTACACCTTC
d_call: -; j_call: TRBJ1-4; v_call: TRBV5-6; cdr3_aa: CASSLSHNRMVITNEKLFF; cdr3_nt: TGTGCCAGCAGCTTGAGTCATAACAGGATGGTGATAACTAATGAAAAACTGTTTTTT
d_call: -; j_call: TRBJ2-3; v_call: TRBV11-3; cdr3_aa: CASSYRDSTDTQYF; cdr3_nt: TGTGCCAGCAGCTATCGGGATAGCACAGATACGCAGTATTTT
d_call: -; j_call: TRBJ1-5; v_call: TRBV6-5; cdr3_aa: CASSSTQGSNQPQHF; cdr3_nt: TGTGCCAGCAGTTCAACCCAGGGGAGCAATCAGCCCCAGCATTTT
d_call: -; j_call: TRBJ2-1; v_call: TRBV13; cdr3_aa: CASSPPWSSEQFF; cdr3_nt: TGTGCCAGCAGCCCGCCGTGGAGCTCTGAGCAGTTCTTC
d_call: TRBD2; j_call: TRBJ2-1; v_call: TRBV6-4; cdr3_aa: CASSVGTSRNNEQFF; cdr3_nt: TGTGCCAGCAGTGTCGGGACTAGCAGAAACAATGAGCAGTTCTTC
d_call: -; j_call: TRBJ2-2; v_call: TRBV9; cdr3_aa: CASSVKAENTGELFF; cdr3_nt: TGTGCCAGCAGCGTAAAAGCGGAGAACACCGGGGAGCTGTTTTTT